This T cell receptor beta chain was recorded in a study of neoadjuvant nivolumab and ipilimumab in lung cancer. Turning to the study itself: Nivolumab 3 mg/kg was given days 1, 15 and 29, plus ipilimumab 1 mg/kg day 1 in combination.

Study-wide points: Resected-tumor TCR richness correlated positively with pretherapy blood richness. TCR richness and clonality were higher in tumors than adjacent uninvolved lung.

Profiling relied on immunoSEQ multiplex PCR, and the TCRdb table lists in-frame clones only, not all of them. The data hold about 38,000 clones, with roughly nine tenths observed a single time. The CDR3 is 11 amino acids. V lost 7 bases and J 1 base, leaving 7 bases between the germline ends. Germline CDR1 reads SQVTM; CDR2 reads ANQGSEA. Points on this clone: Antigen specificity is unknown.

This material consisted of peripheral blood, taken before neoadjuvant nivolumab, alone or with ipilimumab. This receptor was obtained from an adult with non-small cell lung cancer. The gene calls are TRBV29-1 and TRBJ2-5; D is uncertain. The CDR3 nucleotides read TGCAGCGGGAAAGTCCAAGAGACCCAGTACTTC. The encoded protein is CSGKVQETQYF.